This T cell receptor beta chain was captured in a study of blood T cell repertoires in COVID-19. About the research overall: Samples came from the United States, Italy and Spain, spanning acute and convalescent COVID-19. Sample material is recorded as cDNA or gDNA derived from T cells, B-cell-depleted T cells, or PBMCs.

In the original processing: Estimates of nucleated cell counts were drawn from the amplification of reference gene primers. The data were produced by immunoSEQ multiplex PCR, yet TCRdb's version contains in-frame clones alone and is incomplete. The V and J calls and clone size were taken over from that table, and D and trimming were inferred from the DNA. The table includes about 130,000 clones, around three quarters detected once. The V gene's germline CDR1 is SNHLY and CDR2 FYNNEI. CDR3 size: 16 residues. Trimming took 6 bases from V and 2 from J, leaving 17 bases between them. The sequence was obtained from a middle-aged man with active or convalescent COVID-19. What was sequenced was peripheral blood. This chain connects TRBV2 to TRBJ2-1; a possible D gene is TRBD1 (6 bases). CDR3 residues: CASRDSGQQTYNEQFF. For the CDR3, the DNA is TGTGCCAGCAGAGACAGTGGACAGCAGACCTACAATGAGCAGTTCTTC.